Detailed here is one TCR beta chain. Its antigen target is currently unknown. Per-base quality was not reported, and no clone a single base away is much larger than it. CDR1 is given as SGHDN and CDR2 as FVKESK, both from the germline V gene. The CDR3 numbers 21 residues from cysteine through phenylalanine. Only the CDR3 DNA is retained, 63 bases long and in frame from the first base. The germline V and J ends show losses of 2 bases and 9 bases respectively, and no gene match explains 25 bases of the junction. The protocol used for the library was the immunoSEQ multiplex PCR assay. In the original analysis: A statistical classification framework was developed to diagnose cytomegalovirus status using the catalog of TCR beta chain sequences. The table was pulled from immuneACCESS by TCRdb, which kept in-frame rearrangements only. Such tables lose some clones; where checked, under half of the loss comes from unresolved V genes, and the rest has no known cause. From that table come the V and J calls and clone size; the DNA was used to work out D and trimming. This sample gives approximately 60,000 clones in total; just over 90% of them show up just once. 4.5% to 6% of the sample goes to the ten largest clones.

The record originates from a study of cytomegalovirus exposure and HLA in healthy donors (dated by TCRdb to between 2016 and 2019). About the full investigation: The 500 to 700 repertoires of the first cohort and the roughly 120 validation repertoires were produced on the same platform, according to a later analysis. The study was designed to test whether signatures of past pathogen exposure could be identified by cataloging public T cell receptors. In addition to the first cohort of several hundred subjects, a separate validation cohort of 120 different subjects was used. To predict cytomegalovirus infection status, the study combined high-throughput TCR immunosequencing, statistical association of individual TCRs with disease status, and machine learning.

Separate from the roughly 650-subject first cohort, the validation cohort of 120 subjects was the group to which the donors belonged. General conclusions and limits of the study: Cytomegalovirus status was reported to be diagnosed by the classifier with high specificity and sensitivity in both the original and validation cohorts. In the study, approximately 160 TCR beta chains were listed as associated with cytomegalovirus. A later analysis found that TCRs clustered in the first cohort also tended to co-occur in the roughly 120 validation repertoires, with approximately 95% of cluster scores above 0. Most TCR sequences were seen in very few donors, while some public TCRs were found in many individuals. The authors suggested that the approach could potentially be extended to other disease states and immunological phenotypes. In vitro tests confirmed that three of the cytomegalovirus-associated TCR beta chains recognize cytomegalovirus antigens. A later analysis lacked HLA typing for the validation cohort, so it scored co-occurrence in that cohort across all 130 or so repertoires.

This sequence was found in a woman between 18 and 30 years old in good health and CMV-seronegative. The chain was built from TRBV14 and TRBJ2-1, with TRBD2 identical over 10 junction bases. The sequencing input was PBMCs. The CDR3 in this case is CASSQLKRRASGSGSMGEQFF. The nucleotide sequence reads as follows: TGTGCCAGCAGCCAACTCAAGAGGCGGGCTAGCGGGAGCGGGAGCATGGGTGAGCAGTTCTTC.